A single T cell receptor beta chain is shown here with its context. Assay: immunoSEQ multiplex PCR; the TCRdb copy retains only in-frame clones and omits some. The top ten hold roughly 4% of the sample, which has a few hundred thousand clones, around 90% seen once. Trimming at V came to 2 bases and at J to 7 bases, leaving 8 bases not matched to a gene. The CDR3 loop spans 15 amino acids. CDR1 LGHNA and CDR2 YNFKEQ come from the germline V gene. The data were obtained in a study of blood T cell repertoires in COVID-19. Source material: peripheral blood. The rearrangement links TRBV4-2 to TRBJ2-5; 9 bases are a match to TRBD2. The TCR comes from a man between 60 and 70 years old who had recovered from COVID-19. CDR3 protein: CASSQTGGGEGTQYF. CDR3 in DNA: TGTGCCAGCAGCCAAACCGGCGGGGGGGAGGGGACCCAGTACTTC.